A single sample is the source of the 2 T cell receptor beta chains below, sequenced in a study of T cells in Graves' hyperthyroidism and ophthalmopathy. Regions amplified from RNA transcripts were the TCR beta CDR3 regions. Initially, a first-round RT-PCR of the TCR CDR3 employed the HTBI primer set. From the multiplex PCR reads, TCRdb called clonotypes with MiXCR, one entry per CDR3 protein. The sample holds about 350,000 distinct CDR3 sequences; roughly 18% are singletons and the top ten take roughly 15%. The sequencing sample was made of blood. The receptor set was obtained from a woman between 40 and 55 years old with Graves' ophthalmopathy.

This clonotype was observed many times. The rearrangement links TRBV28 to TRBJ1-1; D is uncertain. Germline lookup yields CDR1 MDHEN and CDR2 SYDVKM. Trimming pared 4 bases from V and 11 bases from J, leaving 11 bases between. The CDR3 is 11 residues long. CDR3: CASSSGLMAFF. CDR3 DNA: TGTGCCAGCAGTTCTGGCCTTATGGCTTTCTTT.

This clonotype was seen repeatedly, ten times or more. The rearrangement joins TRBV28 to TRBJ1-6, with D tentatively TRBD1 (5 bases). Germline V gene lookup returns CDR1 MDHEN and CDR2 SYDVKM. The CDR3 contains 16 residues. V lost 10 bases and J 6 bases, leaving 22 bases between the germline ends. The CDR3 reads CAILDQGSGVNSPLHF. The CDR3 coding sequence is TGTGCCATCCTCGATCAGGGAAGTGGAGTTAATTCACCCCTCCACTTT.